Here is one TCR beta chain with its context. Its target is not known. TCRdb itself ran the RT-PCR reads through MiXCR, one entry per CDR3 protein. The top ten clones hold 5.5% to 7% of a sample with 550,000 to 800,000 distinct CDR3 sequences, about 15% of them seen once. This entry belongs to a study of response to subunit inactivated influenza vaccine. General study results and limits: Researchers suggested that each seasonal influenza vaccination recruits few new T cells.

Sequenced here: PBMCs from blood, sampled approximately 15 days before vaccination. The sequence was obtained from a man in his forties or fifties who received an inactivated influenza vaccine.

Here the CDR3 DNA reads TGTGCCAGCAGCCTCGGGACTAGCGAGCAGTACTTC. It specifies CASSLGTSEQYF. The chain has TRBV11-2 and TRBJ2-7; 8 bases are shared with TRBD2. The V gene end was trimmed by 5 bases and the J gene end by 6 bases; junction bases not matched to a gene: 3. The germline V gene encodes CDR1 SGHAT and CDR2 FQNNGV. The length of the CDR3 is 12 residues.